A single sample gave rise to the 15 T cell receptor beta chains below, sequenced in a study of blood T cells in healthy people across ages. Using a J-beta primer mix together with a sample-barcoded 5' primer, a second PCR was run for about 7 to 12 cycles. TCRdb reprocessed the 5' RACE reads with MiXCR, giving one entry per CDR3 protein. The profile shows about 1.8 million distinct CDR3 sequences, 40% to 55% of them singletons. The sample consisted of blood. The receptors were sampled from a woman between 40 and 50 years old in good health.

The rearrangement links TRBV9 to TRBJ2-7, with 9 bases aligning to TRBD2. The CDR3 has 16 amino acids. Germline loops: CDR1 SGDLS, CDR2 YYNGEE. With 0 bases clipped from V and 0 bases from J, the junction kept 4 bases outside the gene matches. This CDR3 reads CASSVGLAGDSYEQYF. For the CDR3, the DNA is TGTGCCAGCAGCGTAGGGTTAGCGGGGGACTCCTACGAGCAGTACTTC.

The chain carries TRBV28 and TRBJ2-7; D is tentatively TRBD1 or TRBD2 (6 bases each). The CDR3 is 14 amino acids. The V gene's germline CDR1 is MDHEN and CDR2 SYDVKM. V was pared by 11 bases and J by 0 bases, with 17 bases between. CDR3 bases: TGTGCCCACTCCCGGGGGCTTAGCTCCTACGAGCAGTACTTC. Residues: CAHSRGLSSYEQYF.

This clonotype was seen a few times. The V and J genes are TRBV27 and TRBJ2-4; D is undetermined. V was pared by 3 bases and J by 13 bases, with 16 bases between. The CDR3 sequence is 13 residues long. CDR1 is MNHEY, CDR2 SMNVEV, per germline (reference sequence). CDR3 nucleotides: TGTGCCAGCAGTTTGACCGCCTCCCATGAGCAGTACTTC. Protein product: CASSLTASHEQYF.

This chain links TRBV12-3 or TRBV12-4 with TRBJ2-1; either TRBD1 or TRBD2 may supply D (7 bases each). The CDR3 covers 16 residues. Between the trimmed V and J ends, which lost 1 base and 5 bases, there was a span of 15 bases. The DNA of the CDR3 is TGTGCCAGCAGTTTAGGCTCAGGGGGGGAGAACAATGAGCAGTTCTTC. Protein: CASSLGSGGENNEQFF.

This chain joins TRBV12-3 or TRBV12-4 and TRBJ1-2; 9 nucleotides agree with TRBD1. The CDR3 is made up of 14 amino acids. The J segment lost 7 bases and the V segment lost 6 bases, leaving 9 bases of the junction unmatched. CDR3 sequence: CASRRDRDFSGYTF. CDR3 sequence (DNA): TGTGCCAGCAGGAGGGACAGGGATTTTTCTGGCTACACCTTC.

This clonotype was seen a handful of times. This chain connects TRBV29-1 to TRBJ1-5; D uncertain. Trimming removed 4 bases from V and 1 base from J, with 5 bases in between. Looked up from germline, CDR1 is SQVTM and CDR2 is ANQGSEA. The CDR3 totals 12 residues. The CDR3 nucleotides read TGCAGCGTTGGGACGAGCAATCAGCCCCAGCATTTT. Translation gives CSVGTSNQPQHF.

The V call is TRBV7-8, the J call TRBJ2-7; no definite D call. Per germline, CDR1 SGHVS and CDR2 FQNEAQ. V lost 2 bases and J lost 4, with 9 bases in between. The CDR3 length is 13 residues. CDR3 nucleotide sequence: TGTGCCAGCAGCTTAACGGTGATTTACGAGCAGTACTTC. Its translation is CASSLTVIYEQYF. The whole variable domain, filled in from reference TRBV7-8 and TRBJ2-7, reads GAGVSQSPRYKVAKRGQDVALRCDPISGHVSLFWYQQALGQGPEFLTYFQNEAQLDKSGLPSDRFFAERPEGSVSTLKIQRTQQEDSAVYLCASSLTVIYEQYFGPGTRLTVT.

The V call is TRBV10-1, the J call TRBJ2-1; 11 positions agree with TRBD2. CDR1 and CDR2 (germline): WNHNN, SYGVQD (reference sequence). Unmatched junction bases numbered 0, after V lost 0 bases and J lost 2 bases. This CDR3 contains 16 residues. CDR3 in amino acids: CASSESSGGAYNEQFF. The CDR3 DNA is TGCGCCAGCAGTGAGTCTAGCGGGGGGGCCTACAATGAGCAGTTCTTC.

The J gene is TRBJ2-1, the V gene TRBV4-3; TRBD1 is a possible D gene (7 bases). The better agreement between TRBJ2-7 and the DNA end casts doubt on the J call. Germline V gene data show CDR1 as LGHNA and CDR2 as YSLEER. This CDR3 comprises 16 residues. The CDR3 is CASSQYQGGSYDEQYF. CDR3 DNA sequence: TGCGCCAGCAGCCAATATCAGGGGGGCTCCTACGATGAGCAGTACTTC.

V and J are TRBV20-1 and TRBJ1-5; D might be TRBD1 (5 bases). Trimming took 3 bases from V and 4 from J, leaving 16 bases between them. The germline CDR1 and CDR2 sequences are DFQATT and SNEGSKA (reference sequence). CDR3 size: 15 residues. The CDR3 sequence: CSASPFRGGNQPQHF. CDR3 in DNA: TGCAGTGCTAGTCCGTTTAGGGGTGGGAATCAGCCCCAGCATTTT.

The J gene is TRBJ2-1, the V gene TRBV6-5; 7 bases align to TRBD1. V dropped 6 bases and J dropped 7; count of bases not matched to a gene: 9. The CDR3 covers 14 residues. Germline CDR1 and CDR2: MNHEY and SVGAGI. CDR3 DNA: TGTGCCAGCAGACCGACAGGGTTTGTTAATGAGCAGTTCTTC. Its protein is CASRPTGFVNEQFF.

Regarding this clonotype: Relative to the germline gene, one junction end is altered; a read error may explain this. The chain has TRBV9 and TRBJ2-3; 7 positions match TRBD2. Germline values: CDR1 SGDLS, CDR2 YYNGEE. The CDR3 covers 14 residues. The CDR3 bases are TGTGCCGGCAGCGTAGCTAGCGGCAGCGATACGCAGTATTTT. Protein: CAGSVASGSDTQYF.

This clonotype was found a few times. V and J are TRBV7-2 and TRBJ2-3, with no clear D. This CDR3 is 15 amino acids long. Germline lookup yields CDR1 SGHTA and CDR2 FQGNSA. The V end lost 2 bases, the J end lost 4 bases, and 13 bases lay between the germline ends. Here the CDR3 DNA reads TGTGCCAGCAGCTTAAGGCGGATGTCCGCAGATACGCAGTATTTT. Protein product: CASSLRRMSADTQYF.

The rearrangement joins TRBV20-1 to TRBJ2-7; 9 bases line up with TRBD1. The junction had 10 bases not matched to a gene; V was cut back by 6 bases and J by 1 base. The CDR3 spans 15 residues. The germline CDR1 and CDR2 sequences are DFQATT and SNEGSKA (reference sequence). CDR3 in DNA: TGCAGTGCGTACGGCGAGACAGGGGGTTCCTACGAGCAGTACTTC. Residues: CSAYGETGGSYEQYF.

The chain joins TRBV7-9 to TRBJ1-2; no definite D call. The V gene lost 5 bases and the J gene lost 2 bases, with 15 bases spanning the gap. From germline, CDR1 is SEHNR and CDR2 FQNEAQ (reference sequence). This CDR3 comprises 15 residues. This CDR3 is CASSPPVLVNYGYTF. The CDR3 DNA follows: TGTGCCAGCAGCCCCCCCGTGTTGGTCAACTATGGCTACACCTTC. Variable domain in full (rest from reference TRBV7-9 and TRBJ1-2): DTGVSQNPRHKITKRGQNVTFRCDPISEHNRLYWYRQTLGQGPEFLTYFQNEAQLEKSRLLSDRFSAERPKGSFSTLEIQRTEQGDSAMYLCASSPPVLVNYGYTFGSGTRLTVV.